These T cell receptor beta chains were read from a single sample in a study of radiotherapy plus CTLA-4 blockade in lung cancer. The data were produced by immunoSEQ multiplex PCR, yet TCRdb's version contains in-frame clones alone and is incomplete. Among 55,000 to 75,000 clones listed, 76% were seen once. The sequences come from peripheral blood, collected from a patient treated with radiotherapy plus ipilimumab. The source of these receptors is a human donor with non-small cell lung cancer whose response to radiotherapy plus ipilimumab could not be evaluated. Some clones in this sample may be carry-over from other donors' samples. The CDR3 runs from the conserved cysteine through the conserved F or W. D genes are given only for firm matches. Clone size is shown for a subset of rows, as once, few, many or a class of expanded clone.

-	-	TRBV11-3	TRBJ2-7	TGTGCCAGCAGCTTAGGTGGCAGGGGTCACGAGCAGTACTTC	CASSLGGRGHEQYF
-	-	TRBV5-1	TRBJ1-4	TGCGCCAGCAGTACAGGGCGGGGGGCTAATGAAAAACTGTTTTTT	CASSTGRGANEKLFF
TRBD1	once	TRBV7-8	TRBJ1-5	TGTGCCAGCAGCCTTGAGGCAGGGGGCTTTCAGCCCCAGCATTTT	CASSLEAGGFQPQHF
TRBD2	once	TRBV4-1	TRBJ2-5	TGCGCCAGCAGCCAAGAATCTAGCGGGGGGTACCAAGAGACCCAGTACTTC	CASSQESSGGYQETQYF
TRBD1	-	TRBV4-1	TRBJ2-1	TGCGCCAGCAGCCAAGATGGGACAGGGTCCTACAATGAGCAGTTCTTC	CASSQDGTGSYNEQFF
TRBD2	-	TRBV6-6	TRBJ2-3	TGTGCCAGCAGTTACGGGCCTAGCGGGGGGATGGATACGCAGTATTTT	CASSYGPSGGMDTQYF
TRBD1	-	TRBV5-6	TRBJ1-2	TGTGCCAGCAGCGGGACAGGGGGCTTGGATGGCTACACCTTC	CASSGTGGLDGYTF
-	-	TRBV10-3	TRBJ1-4	TGTGCCATCAGACCGGACACGGGGGATGAAAAACTGTTTTTT	CAIRPDTGDEKLFF
-	-	TRBV7-2	TRBJ2-2	TGTGCCAGCAGCCCCGAGGGGAACACCGGGGAGCTGTTTTTT	CASSPEGNTGELFF
-	-	TRBV2	TRBJ1-6	TGTGCCAGCAGTGACGACAGACTCCGTAATTCACCCCTCCACTTT	CASSDDRLRNSPLHF
TRBD1	-	TRBV6-5	TRBJ1-6	TGTGCCAGCAGGCTATCTATACAGGGGTATTCACCCCTCCACTTT	CASRLSIQGYSPLHF
TRBD1	-	TRBV6-1	TRBJ2-7	TGTGCCAGCAGCAGGTGGGGGACAGTGATCGAGCAGTACTTC	CASSRWGTVIEQYF
-	-	TRBV14	TRBJ2-7	TGTGCCAGCAGCCAAGATCAGGCAGGCCGGTCCTACGAGCAGTACTTC	CASSQDQAGRSYEQYF
TRBD2	few	TRBV7-8	TRBJ2-7	TGTGCCAGCAGCTTACGTCAAGCGGGGGGCGACAGCTCCTACGAGCAGTACTTC	CASSLRQAGGDSSYEQYF
-	-	TRBV19	TRBJ1-3	TGTGCCAGCCGTCAGGGGAACACCATATATTTT	CASRQGNTIYF
-	few	TRBV28	TRBJ1-5	TGTGCCAGCAGTTTAGGGAGGGGTTATGGCAATCAGCCCCAGCATTTT	CASSLGRGYGNQPQHF
TRBD1	-	TRBV6-5	TRBJ1-1	TGTGCCAGCAGTGAATCGGACAGGGCGGGGGGGGCTTTCTTT	CASSESDRAGGAFF
-	-	TRBV9	TRBJ2-1	TGTGCCAGCAGCGTAGACTTCAATGAGCAGTTCTTC	CASSVDFNEQFF
TRBD1	-	TRBV28	TRBJ1-2	TGTGCCAGCAGTTTGGCCCCCCGAACAGGGGGTTATGGCTACACCTTC	CASSLAPRTGGYGYTF
-	-	TRBV18	TRBJ2-3	TGTGCCAGCTCAGGGGGCAGGGGATATCCTGGCGATACGCAGTATTTT	CASSGGRGYPGDTQYF
-	-	TRBV6-5	TRBJ1-1	TGTGCCAGCAGTTATTGGGGAGGGGCTGAAGCTTTCTTT	CASSYWGGAEAFF
TRBD1	once	TRBV18	TRBJ2-7	TGTGCCAGCTCACCCTACCGGGACAGAGCCTACGAGCAGTACTTC	CASSPYRDRAYEQYF
-	-	TRBV7-3	TRBJ2-3	TGTGCCAGCAGCACCTCTAGGTCAGATACGCAGTATTTT	CASSTSRSDTQYF
TRBD1	-	TRBV9	TRBJ1-6	TGTGCCAGCAGCGAAACAGGGGGGGCAAATTCACCCCTCCACTTT	CASSETGGANSPLHF
-	-	TRBV9	TRBJ2-3	TGTGCCAGCAGCGTGGGAGGGGGGGATACGCAGTATTTT	CASSVGGGDTQYF
TRBD1	-	TRBV10-1	TRBJ1-5	TGCGCCATTCCGGGACAGGGGACGCAGCCCCAGCATTTT	CAIPGQGTQPQHF
-	-	TRBV18	TRBJ2-1	TGTGCCAGCTCACCCCTCAGGGGCGCAGACAATGAGCAGTTCTTC	CASSPLRGADNEQFF
-	-	TRBV5-1	TRBJ2-2	TGCGCCAGCACCCGGGGTCTACTAGCTAACACCGGGGAGCTGTTTTTT	CASTRGLLANTGELFF
TRBD2	once	TRBV5-6	TRBJ2-1	TGTGCCAGCAGTCCAACTAGCGGGGGGAACAATGAGCAGTTCTTC	CASSPTSGGNNEQFF
TRBD1	-	TRBV18	TRBJ1-2	TGTGCCAGCGCTACGCCTCCGGGACAGCCCTATGGCTACACCTTC	CASATPPGQPYGYTF
-	-	TRBV2	TRBJ1-2	TGTGCCACCACACCTCAGGGGAACTATGGCTACACCTTC	CATTPQGNYGYTF
-	-	TRBV25-1	TRBJ2-7	TGTGCCAGCAGTGTGGGGGCCTCGGCAGGCTACGAGCAGTACTTC	CASSVGASAGYEQYF
TRBD1	-	TRBV25-1	TRBJ2-7	TGTGCCAGCAGTGCCTGGGACAGCGGATCCTACGAGCAGTACTTC	CASSAWDSGSYEQYF
TRBD1	-	TRBV5-5	TRBJ1-2	TGTGCCAGCAGCTTGGGGGACAGGGGGCGAGGTGGCTACACCTTC	CASSLGDRGRGGYTF
TRBD1	-	TRBV19	TRBJ2-2	TGTGCCAGTAGTATATCCGGGACCCCAGGGGGCGGGGAGCTGTTTTTT	CASSISGTPGGGELFF
TRBD1	-	TRBV6-6	TRBJ1-2	TGTGCCAGCTCACAGGGGAACTATGGCTACACCTTC	CASSQGNYGYTF
-	-	TRBV9	TRBJ1-4	TGTGCCAGCAGCTTGGCTGGACAGATTAATGAAAAACTGTTTTTT	CASSLAGQINEKLFF
TRBD1	-	TRBV10-3	TRBJ1-3	TGTGCCATCAGTGAGTGGCAGGGGGTGGAAGACACCATATATTTT	CAISEWQGVEDTIYF
TRBD1	-	TRBV5-8	TRBJ1-1	TGTGCCAGCAGCCGACTGGGACAGGGTAGAAACACTGAAGCTTTCTTT	CASSRLGQGRNTEAFF
-	-	TRBV6-5	TRBJ1-2	TGTGCCAGCAGTTACTCGAGCTCCAGGGGAATTTATGGCTACACCTTC	CASSYSSSRGIYGYTF
-	-	TRBV4-1	TRBJ1-1	TGCGCCAGCAGCCCCCCCGGGACATTGAACACTGAAGCTTTCTTT	CASSPPGTLNTEAFF
TRBD1	-	TRBV5-1	TRBJ2-7	TGCGCCAGCAGCTTTGGGACAGGGGGCTCCTACGAGCAGTACTTC	CASSFGTGGSYEQYF
TRBD1	-	TRBV19	TRBJ1-5	TGTGCCAGTACCCTACAGGGGGCCGGTCAGCCCCAGCATTTT	CASTLQGAGQPQHF
-	few	TRBV2	TRBJ2-3	TGTGCCAACCTCCCCGGACGGGGGGCGGGGGCGGATACGCAGTATTTT	CANLPGRGAGADTQYF
TRBD2	few	TRBV19	TRBJ2-3	TGTGCCAGTAGTACCCCGAGGACTAGCACCCGCACAGATACGCAGTATTTT	CASSTPRTSTRTDTQYF
-	-	TRBV7-2	TRBJ1-1	TGTGCCAGCAGCCCCCCCCGCCTCCAGGGGACTGAAGCTTTCTTT	CASSPPRLQGTEAFF
-	-	TRBV4-2	TRBJ2-2	TGTGCCAGCAGCCCCGTACACGGGGGTAACACCGGGGAGCTGTTTTTT	CASSPVHGGNTGELFF
-	-	TRBV5-1	TRBJ1-5	TGCGCCAGCAGCTTGGACAGGGCCAGCAATCAGCCCCAGCATTTT	CASSLDRASNQPQHF
TRBD1	-	TRBV4-1	TRBJ1-5	TGCGCCAGCAGCCAATCGGGACAGGTCACATATAGCAATCAGCCCCAGCATTTT	CASSQSGQVTYSNQPQHF
-	-	TRBV29-1	TRBJ2-1	TGCAGCGTTGAACCCCGGGTCTACAATGAGCAGTTCTTC	CSVEPRVYNEQFF
-	few	TRBV18	TRBJ2-7	TGTGCCAGCTCACCGGCCAGCTACGAGCAGTACTTC	CASSPASYEQYF
-	-	TRBV5-1	TRBJ1-1	TGCGCCAGCAGCTTCGTGGAGGGAGACACTGAAGCTTTCTTT	CASSFVEGDTEAFF
TRBD2	-	TRBV6-6	TRBJ2-7	TGTGCCAGCAGATTCTTAGCGGGGACCCCCTACGAGCAGTACTTC	CASRFLAGTPYEQYF
-	-	TRBV28	TRBJ1-2	TGTGCCAGCAGCCTAGATCTTTCCCCAGCGCCTAACTATGGCTACACCTTC	CASSLDLSPAPNYGYTF